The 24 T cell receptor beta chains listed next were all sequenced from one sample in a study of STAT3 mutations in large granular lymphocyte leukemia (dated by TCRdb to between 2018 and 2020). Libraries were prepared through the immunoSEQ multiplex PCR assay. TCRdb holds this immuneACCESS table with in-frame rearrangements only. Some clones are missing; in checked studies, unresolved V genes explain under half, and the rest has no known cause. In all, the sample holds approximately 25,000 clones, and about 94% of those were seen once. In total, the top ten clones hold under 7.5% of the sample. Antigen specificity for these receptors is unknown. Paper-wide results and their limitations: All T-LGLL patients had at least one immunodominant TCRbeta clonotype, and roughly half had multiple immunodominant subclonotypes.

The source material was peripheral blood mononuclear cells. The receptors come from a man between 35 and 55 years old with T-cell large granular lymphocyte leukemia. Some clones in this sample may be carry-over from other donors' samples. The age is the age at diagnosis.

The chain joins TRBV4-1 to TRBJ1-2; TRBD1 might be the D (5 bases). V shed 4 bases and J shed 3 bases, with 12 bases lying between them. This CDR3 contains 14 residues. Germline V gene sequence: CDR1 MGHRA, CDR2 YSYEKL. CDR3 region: CASSPTGGDYGYTF. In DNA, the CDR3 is TGCGCCAGCAGCCCGACGGGAGGGGACTATGGCTACACCTTC.

This chain's CDR3 is CASSSGQSYEQYF. CDR3 bases: TGCGCCAGCAGCTCGGGACAGTCGTACGAGCAGTACTTC. The chain employs TRBV5-1 and TRBJ2-7; 7 nucleotides align to TRBD1. The CDR3 has 13 amino acids. J was trimmed by 4 bases and V by 3 bases; bases with no gene match: 4. CDR1 SGHRS and CDR2 YFSETQ come from the germline V gene.

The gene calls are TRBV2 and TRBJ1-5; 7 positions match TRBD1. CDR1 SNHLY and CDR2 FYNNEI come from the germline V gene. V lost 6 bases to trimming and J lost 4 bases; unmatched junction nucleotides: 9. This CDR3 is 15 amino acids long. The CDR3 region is CASRETGLGNQPQHF. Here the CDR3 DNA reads TGTGCCAGCAGGGAGACAGGGCTCGGGAATCAGCCCCAGCATTTT.

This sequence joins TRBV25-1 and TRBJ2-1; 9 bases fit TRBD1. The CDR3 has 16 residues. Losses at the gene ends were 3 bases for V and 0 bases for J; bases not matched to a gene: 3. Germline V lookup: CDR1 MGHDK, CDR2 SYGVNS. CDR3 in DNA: TGTGCCAGCAGTGACCCGACAGGGGGCTCCTACAATGAGCAGTTCTTC. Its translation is CASSDPTGGSYNEQFF.

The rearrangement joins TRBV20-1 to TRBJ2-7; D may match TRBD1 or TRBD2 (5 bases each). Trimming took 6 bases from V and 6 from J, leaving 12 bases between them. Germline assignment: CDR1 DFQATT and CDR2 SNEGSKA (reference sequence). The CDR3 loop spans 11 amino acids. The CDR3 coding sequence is TGCAGTGCCCCCCGGGGCTCCGAGCAGTACTTC. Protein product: CSAPRGSEQYF.

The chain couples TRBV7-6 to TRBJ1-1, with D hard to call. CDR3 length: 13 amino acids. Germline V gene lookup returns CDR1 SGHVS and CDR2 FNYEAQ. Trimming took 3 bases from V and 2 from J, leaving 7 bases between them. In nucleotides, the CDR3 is TGTGCCAGCAGCTTTTCCCTAAACACTGAAGCTTTCTTT. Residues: CASSFSLNTEAFF. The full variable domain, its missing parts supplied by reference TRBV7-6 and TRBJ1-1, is GAGVSQSPRYKVTKRGQDVALRCDPISGHVSLYWYRQALGQGPEFLTYFNYEAQQDKSGLPNDRFSAERPEGSISTLTIQRTEQRDSAMYRCASSFSLNTEAFFGQGTRLTVV.

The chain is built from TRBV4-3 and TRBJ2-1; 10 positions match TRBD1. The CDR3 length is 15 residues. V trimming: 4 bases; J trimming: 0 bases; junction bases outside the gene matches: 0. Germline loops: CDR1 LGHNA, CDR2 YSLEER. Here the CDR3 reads CASSRDRGSYNEQFF. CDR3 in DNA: TGCGCCAGCAGCCGGGACAGGGGCTCCTACAATGAGCAGTTCTTC.

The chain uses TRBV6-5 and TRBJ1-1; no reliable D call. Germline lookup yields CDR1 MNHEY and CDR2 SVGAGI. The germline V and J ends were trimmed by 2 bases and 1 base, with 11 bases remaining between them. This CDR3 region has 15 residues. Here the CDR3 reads CASSYGGRRNTEAFF. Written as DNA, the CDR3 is TGTGCCAGCAGTTACGGCGGACGGCGGAACACTGAAGCTTTCTTT.

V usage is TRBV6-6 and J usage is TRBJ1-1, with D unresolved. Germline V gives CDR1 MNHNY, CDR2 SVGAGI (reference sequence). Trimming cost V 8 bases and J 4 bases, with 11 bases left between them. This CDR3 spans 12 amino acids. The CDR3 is CASDPFGTEAFF. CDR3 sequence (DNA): TGTGCCAGCGACCCGTTTGGCACTGAAGCTTTCTTT.

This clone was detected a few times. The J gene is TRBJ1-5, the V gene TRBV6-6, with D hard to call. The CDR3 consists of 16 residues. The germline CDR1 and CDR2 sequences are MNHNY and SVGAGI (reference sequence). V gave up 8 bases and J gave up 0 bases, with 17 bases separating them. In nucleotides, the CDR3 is TGTGCCAGCTCTCAGGACGTGAGCTTTAGCAATCAGCCCCAGCATTTT. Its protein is CASSQDVSFSNQPQHF.

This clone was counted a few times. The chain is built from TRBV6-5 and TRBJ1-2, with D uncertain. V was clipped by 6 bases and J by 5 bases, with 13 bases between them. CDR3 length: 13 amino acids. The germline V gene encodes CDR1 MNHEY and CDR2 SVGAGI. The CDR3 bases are TGTGCCAGCAGCCCACGTCTAGGATATGGCTACACCTTC. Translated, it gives CASSPRLGYGYTF.

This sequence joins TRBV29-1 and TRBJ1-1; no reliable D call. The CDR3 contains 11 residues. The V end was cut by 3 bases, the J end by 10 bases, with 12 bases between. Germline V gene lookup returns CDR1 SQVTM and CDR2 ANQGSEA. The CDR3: CSVEGSEGAFF. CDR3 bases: TGCAGCGTTGAGGGTTCTGAAGGAGCTTTCTTT.

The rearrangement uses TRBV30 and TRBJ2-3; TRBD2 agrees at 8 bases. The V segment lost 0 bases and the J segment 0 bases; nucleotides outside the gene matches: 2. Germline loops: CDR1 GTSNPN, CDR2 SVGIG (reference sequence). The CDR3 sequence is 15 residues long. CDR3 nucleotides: TGTGCCTGGAGTGTAGGACTAGCCAGCACAGATACGCAGTATTTT. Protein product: CAWSVGLASTDTQYF.

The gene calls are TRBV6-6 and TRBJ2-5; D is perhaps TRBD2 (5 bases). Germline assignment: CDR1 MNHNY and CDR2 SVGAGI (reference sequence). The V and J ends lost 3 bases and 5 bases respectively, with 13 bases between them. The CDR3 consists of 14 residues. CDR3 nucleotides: TGTGCCAGCAGTTATTTGGAGGTGGGGGAGACCCAGTACTTC. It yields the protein CASSYLEVGETQYF.

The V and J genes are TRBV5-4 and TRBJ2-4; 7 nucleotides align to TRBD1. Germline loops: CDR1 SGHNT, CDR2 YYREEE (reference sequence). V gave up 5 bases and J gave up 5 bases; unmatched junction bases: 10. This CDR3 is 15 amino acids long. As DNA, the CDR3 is TGTGCCAGCAGTCCCGGGACAGCCCTTCAAAACATTCAGTACTTC. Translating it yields CASSPGTALQNIQYF.

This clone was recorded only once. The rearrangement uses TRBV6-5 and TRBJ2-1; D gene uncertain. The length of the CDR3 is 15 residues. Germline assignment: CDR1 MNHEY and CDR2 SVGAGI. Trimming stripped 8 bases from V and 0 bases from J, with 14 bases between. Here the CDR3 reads CASAQAALSYNEQFF. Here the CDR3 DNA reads TGTGCCAGCGCGCAGGCCGCTCTCTCCTACAATGAGCAGTTCTTC.

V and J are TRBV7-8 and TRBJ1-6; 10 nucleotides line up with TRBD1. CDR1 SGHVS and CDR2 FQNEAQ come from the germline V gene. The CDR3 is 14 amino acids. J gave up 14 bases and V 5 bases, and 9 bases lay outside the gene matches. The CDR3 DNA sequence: TGTGCCAGCAGCCTCGGGACAGGGGTCGGCGCCCTCCACTTT. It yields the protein CASSLGTGVGALHF.

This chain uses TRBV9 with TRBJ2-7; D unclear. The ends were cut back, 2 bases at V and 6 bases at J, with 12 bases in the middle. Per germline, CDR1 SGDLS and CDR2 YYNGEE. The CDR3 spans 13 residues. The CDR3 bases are TGTGCCAGCAGCGTCGGTGGTTCCGGCGAGCAGTACTTC. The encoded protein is CASSVGGSGEQYF.

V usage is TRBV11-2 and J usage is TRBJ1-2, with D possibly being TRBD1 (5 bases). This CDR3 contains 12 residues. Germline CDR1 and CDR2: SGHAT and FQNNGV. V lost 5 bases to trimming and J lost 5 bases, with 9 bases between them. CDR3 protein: CASSHDSYGYTF. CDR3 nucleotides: TGTGCCAGCAGCCACGACAGTTATGGCTACACCTTC.

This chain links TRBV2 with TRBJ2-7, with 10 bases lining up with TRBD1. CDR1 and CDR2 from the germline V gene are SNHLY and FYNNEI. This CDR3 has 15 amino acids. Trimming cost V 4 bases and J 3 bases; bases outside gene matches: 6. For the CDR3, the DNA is TGTGCCAGCAGTGTCAGGACAGGGGGGGTCTACGAGCAGTACTTC. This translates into CASSVRTGGVYEQYF.

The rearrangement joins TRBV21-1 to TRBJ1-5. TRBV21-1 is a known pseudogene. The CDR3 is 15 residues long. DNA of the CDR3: TGTGCCAGCAGCAAAGCGTCAGCCGGCAATCAGCCCCAGCATTTT. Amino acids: CASSKASAGNQPQHF.

CDR3 sequence reads: CASSPRGAAFF. For the CDR3, the DNA is TGTGCCAGCTCACCTCGGGGCGCGGCTTTCTTT. V usage is TRBV18 and J usage is TRBJ1-1, with D possibly matching TRBD1 (5 bases). CDR3 length: 11 amino acids. The V end lost 3 bases, the J end lost 11 bases, and 10 bases lay between the germline ends. Germline V gene lookup returns CDR1 KGHSH and CDR2 LQKENI.

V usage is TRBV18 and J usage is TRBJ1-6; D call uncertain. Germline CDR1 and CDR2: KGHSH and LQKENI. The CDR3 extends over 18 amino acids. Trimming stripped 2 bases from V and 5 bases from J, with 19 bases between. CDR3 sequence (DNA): TGTGCCAGCTCACCAAAAGGGATGCCCCCTCCTAATAATTCACCCCTCCACTTT. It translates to CASSPKGMPPPNNSPLHF. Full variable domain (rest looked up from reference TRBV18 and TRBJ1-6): NAGVMQNPRHLVRRRGQEARLRCSPMKGHSHVYWYRQLPEEGLKFMVYLQKENIIDESGMPKERFSAEFPKEGPSILRIQQVVRGDSAAYFCASSPKGMPPPNNSPLHFGNGTRLTVT.

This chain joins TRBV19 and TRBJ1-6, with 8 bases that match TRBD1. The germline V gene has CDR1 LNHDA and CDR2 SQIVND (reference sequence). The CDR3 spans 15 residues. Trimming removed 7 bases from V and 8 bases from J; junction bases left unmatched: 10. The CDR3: CASTHDRGRDSPLHF. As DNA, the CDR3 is TGTGCCAGTACCCACGACAGGGGAAGAGATTCACCCCTCCACTTT. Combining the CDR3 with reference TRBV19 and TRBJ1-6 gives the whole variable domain DGGITQSPKYLFRKEGQNVTLSCEQNLNHDAMYWYRQDPGQGLRLIYYSQIVNDFQKGDIAEGYSVSREKKESFPLTVTSAQKNPTAFYLCASTHDRGRDSPLHFGNGTRLTVT.